The source of this TCR beta chain is a study of molecular identifiers for immune sequencing clone quantification. Study details: In replicates, RNA taken from about 19,000 or 110,000 naive CD8 cells was divided five ways, and four portions underwent sequencing.

About this clonotype itself: With a much larger clone just one base away, this may be a read error.

In germline, CDR1 is MNHEY, CDR2 SMNVEV (reference sequence). The CDR3 is 14 amino acids. Naive CD8 T cells underwent sorting with the CD8+CD4-CCR7+CD45RA+ definition. TCRdb re-analysed the PCR reads in MiXCR, keeping a single row per CDR3 protein. The sample consists of about 640,000 distinct CDR3 sequences, approximately 20% of them appearing once. The sample comprised naive CD8+ T cells from blood, with Jurkat cell RNA spiked in. The subset is: FACS-sorted CD8+CD4-CCR7+CD45RA+ naive T cells. The chain uses TRBV27 and TRBJ2-3; 8 nucleotides line up with TRBD2. The receptor was isolated from a human donor in good health. Some libraries in this study had Jurkat cell RNA spiked in. Written as DNA, the CDR3 is TGTACCAGCAGGCCGGGACTAGACACAGATACGCAGTATTTT. This encodes CTSRPGLDTDTQYF.